A single sample gave rise to the 4 T cell receptor beta chains below, sequenced in a study of blood T cell repertoires in COVID-19. Some clones are missing from TCRdb's copy, which holds only in-frame ones; the method was immunoSEQ multiplex PCR. The sample lists around 270,000 clones, 75% to 90% seen once, with about 4.2% in the top ten. Specimen: peripheral blood. These receptors were collected from a man aged 35 to 55 with acute or convalescent COVID-19.

The V and J genes are TRBV2 and TRBJ1-5, with D unclear. Trimming stripped 7 bases from V and 0 bases from J, with 16 bases between. Germline loops: CDR1 SNHLY, CDR2 FYNNEI. The CDR3 consists of 16 residues. DNA of the CDR3: TGTGCCAGCACCCCGAGGGTACGGGATAGCAATCAGCCCCAGCATTTT. It translates to CASTPRVRDSNQPQHF.

The V and J genes are TRBV2 and TRBJ1-1; tentatively, D is TRBD1 (5 bases). Deletions cut 8 bases from V and 12 bases from J, with 16 bases between. Germline-derived CDR1 and CDR2 are SNHLY and FYNNEI. This CDR3 spans 11 amino acids. CDR3 nucleotide sequence: TGTGCCAGCCGGCCCCAGGGCGAGTCTTTCTTT. Its protein is CASRPQGESFF. Filled out from reference TRBV2 and TRBJ1-1, the complete variable domain reads EPEVTQTPSHQVTQMGQEVILRCVPISNHLYFYWYRQILGQKVEFLVSFYNNEISEKSEIFDDQFSVERPDGSNFTLKIRSTKLEDSAMYFCASRPQGESFFGQGTRLTVV.

The rearrangement links TRBV10-1 to TRBJ2-2, with D perhaps TRBD1 (5 bases). The CDR3 has 12 residues. Per germline, CDR1 WNHNN and CDR2 SYGVQD (reference sequence). Trimming cost V 8 bases and J 6 bases, with 10 bases left between them. The CDR3 DNA is TGCGCCAGCGGCAGGGTCGCCGGGGAGCTGTTTTTT. Translated: CASGRVAGELFF.

The genes are TRBV20-1 and TRBJ1-2; 7 bases fit TRBD1. This CDR3 comprises 13 residues. CDR1 and CDR2 from the germline V gene are DFQATT and SNEGSKA (reference sequence). J gave up 2 bases and V 3 bases, and 3 bases lay outside the gene matches. The CDR3 sequence: CSASGGQNYGYTF. In DNA form, the CDR3 reads TGCAGTGCTAGTGGGGGACAGAACTATGGCTACACCTTC.